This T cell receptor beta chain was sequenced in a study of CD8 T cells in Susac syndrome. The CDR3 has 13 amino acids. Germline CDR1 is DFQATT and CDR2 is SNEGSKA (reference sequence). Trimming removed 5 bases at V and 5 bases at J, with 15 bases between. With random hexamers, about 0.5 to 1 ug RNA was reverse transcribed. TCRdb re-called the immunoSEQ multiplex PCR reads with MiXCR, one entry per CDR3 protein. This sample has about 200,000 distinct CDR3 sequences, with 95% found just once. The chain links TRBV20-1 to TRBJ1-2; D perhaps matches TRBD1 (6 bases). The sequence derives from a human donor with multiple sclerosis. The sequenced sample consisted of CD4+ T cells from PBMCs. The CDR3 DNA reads TGCAGTGCTTCCGCCGGGACAACGTATGGCTACACCTTC. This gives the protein CSASAGTTYGYTF.